In this sample, the clone carrying this T cell receptor (beta chain) turned up once. Its antigen is still unknown. The data belong to a study of cytomegalovirus exposure and HLA in healthy donors. Study outcomes and limitations: As a later analysis showed, a missense DCLRE1C variant was linked to trimming of TCR beta V- and J-genes. Per a later analysis, about 17,000 TCR beta sequences showed association with HLA alleles at 0.05 false discovery rate. Researchers counted around 150 TCR beta chains as cytomegalovirus-associated.

Trimming took 6 bases from V and 3 from J, leaving 11 bases between them. Germline CDR1 and CDR2: SNHLY and FYNNEI. The CDR3 totals 14 residues. It was with 60 Vbeta and 13 Jbeta primers that the PCR ran. The method was immunoSEQ multiplex PCR; TCRdb's version includes in-frame clones alone and lacks a portion of them. The table records approximately 81,000 clones, over 70% of them present only once. This chain connects TRBV2 to TRBJ1-4; D is undetermined. The source of this sequence is a man aged 50 to 60 in good health and CMV-seropositive. Sequenced material: PBMCs. The CDR3 bases are TGTGCCAGCAGAGCCGCAGGTTCTAATGAAAAACTGTTTTTT. It specifies CASRAAGSNEKLFF.